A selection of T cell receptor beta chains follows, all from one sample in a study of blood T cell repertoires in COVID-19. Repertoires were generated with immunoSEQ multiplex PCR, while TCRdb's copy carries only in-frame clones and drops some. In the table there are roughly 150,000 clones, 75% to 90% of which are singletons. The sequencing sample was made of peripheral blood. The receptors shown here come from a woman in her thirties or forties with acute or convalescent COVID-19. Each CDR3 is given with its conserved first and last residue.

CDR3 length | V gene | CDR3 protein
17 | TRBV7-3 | CASSRRGPSSGANVLTF
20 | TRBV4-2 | CASSLPSGASDSSGANVLTF
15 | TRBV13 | CASSLIQGGTDTQYF
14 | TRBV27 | CASSDNAKTDTQYF
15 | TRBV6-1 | CASSDHPGVGYGYTF
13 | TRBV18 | CASSPPGGGEQFF
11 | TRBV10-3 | CATLSLSEAFF
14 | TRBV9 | CASSAQTGANVLTF
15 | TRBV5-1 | CASSPGTGDNSPLHF
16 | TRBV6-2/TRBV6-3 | CASSGLAGGIINEQFF
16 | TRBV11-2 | CASSTRPQGVGEKLFF
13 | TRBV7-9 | CASSLGGPNEQFF
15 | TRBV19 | CASSIGGTSTGELFF
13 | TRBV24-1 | CATSDSDSYEQYF
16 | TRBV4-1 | CASSQIGWGPGGELFF
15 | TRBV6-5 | CASSYTQGSQQPQHF
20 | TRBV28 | CASSLLQKSFFGPGANVLTF
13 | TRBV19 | CASSQLASNEQFF
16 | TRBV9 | CASSPEVGQGNTEAFF
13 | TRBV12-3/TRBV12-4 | CASSLLLNTEAFF
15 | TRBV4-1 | CASSQIQGYNQPQHF
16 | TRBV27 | CASSPLVVGQGGSSNF
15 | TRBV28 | CASNEPGQGNYEQYF
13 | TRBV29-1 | CSAEDNMNTEAFF
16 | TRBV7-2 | CASSSILGPSSYEQYF
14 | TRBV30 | CAWNRDSPTYEQYF
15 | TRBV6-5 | CASSPGPISSYEQYF
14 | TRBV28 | CASSTGGAIYEQYF
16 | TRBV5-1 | CASSSHREWNTGELFF
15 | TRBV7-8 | CASIQYRDRLHEQFF
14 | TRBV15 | CATGVLAGTDTQYF
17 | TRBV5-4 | CASSLGQGAFSGNTIYF
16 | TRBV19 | CASSIGTGYSTDTQYF
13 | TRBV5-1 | CASSGTGQETQYF
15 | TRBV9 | CASSVACRENQPQHF
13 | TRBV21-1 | CASRPARRGELFF
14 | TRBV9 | CASSDDRIGETQYF
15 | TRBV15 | CATSRDLASAGELFF
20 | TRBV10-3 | CAISVFLVRIISSDNSPLHF
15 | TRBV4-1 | CASSQTGGSNQPQHF
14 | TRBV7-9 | CASSSAGANTEAFF
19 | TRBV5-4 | CASPAGWTSGGNIPGELFF
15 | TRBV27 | CATRGVRSGANVLTF
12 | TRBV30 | CAWSVRGQEAFF
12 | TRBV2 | CASSQDLISQHF
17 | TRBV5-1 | CASSLEIRPGNNSPLHF
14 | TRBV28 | CASRPAVFTGELFF
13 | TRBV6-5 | CASSYQGGNEQYF
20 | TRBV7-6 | CASSLTGGNLKSLGDYEQYF
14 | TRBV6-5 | CASSSTSPPRTQYF
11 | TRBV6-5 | CASLSNTEAFF
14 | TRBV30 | CAWSGTGAGNTIYF
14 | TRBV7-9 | CASSYGQGASEQYF
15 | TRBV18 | CASARGSTGIYEQYF
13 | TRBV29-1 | CSVRDTGGETQYF
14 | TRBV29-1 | CSVSTGTTNEKLFF